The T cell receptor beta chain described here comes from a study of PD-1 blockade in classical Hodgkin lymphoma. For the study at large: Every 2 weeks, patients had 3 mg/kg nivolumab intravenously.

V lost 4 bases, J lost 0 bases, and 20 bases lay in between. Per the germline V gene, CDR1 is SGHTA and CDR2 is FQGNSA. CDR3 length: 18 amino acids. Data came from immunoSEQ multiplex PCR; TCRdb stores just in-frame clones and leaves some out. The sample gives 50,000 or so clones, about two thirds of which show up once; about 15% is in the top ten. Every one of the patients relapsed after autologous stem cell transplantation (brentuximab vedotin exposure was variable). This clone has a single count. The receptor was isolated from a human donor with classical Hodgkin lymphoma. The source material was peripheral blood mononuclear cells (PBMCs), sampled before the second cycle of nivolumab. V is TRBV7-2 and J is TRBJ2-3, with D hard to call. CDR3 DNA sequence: TGTGCCAGCAGCTCAGCCTCTATAGGGATCTCAAGCACAGATACGCAGTATTTT. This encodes CASSSASIGISSTDTQYF.